These 22 T cell receptor beta chains were sequenced from one sample in a study of T cells in localized non-small cell lung cancer. Some clones are missing from TCRdb's copy, which holds only in-frame ones; the method was immunoSEQ multiplex PCR. The data hold tens of thousands of clones, with around 90% observed a single time. Sample: peripheral blood, taken before any cancer treatment. Receptors originate from a man aged 35-75 years with stage I squamous cell lung carcinoma.

The count of this clone is one. The chain is built from TRBV9 and TRBJ2-5; D call uncertain. Trimming removed 3 bases at V and 1 base at J, with 7 bases between. Germline V gene sequence: CDR1 SGDLS, CDR2 YYNGEE. CDR3 length equals 13 residues. This CDR3 is CASSARLQETQYF. As DNA, the CDR3 is TGTGCCAGCAGCGCCCGCCTCCAAGAGACCCAGTACTTC.

This clone has just one count. The chain combines TRBV6-5 with TRBJ1-2, with 9 bases lining up with TRBD1. The CDR3 length is 15 residues. V was pared by 6 bases and J by 6 bases, with 11 bases of the junction left unmatched. The germline CDR1 and CDR2 sequences are MNHEY and SVGAGI. The CDR3 here is CASSLTGGGGNGYTF. CDR3 DNA: TGTGCCAGCAGCCTAACAGGGGGCGGAGGAAATGGCTACACCTTC.

The V gene is TRBV2, the J gene TRBJ2-5, with 7 bases matching TRBD2. This CDR3 contains 14 residues. CDR1 and CDR2 (germline): SNHLY, FYNNEI. After removal of 4 bases from V and 5 bases from J, the junction contained 7 bases not matched to a gene. This CDR3 reads CASSGRLAGETQYF. The DNA for the CDR3 is TGTGCCAGCAGTGGCAGACTAGCAGGGGAGACCCAGTACTTC.

The V call is TRBV1, the J call TRBJ1-1; the table's D gene call, TRBD1, was not cross checked with the DNA. TRBV1 is a listed pseudogene. The CDR3 spans 17 residues. The CDR3 region has the DNA TGCACCAGCAGCCCTCCATCCAGGGGGCTGGATCGAACTGAAGCTTTCTTT. It encodes CTSSPPSRGLDRTEAFF.

The J gene is TRBJ1-1, the V gene TRBV5-1, with TRBD1 as a possible D gene (6 bases). Trimming took off 3 bases at V and 3 bases at J, with 18 bases between the two ends. CDR3 length: 16 residues. CDR1 and CDR2 (germline): SGHRS, YFSETQ. Written as DNA, the CDR3 is TGCGCCAGCAGCTGGACGACAGGCGTCTGGGACACTGAAGCTTTCTTT. Protein sequence: CASSWTTGVWDTEAFF.

About this clone: Likely a read error: the CDR3 ends without its conserved phenylalanine or tryptophan. This sequence joins TRBV4-3 and TRBJ1-2; D is perhaps TRBD1 (6 bases). The germline CDR1 and CDR2 sequences are LGHNA and YSLEER. V lost 0 bases, J lost 2 bases, and 7 bases lay in between. The CDR3 contains 14 residues. The CDR3 reads CASSQETGNYGYTS. Here the CDR3 DNA reads TGCGCCAGCAGCCAAGAAACAGGGAACTATGGCTACACCTCC.

The chain recombines TRBV6-5 with TRBJ1-4, with 9 bases aligning to TRBD1. V lost 5 bases, J lost 7 bases, and 8 bases stayed unmatched. The CDR3 extends over 15 amino acids. Germline assignment: CDR1 MNHEY and CDR2 SVGAGI. The DNA of the CDR3 is TGTGCCAGCAGTCGAGTGGACAGGGGACCTGAAAAACTGTTTTTT. Residues: CASSRVDRGPEKLFF.

The rearrangement joins TRBV4-2 to TRBJ1-4; D call uncertain. The CDR3 loop spans 15 amino acids. The germline CDR1 and CDR2 sequences are LGHNA and YNFKEQ. Trimming took off 8 bases at V and 0 bases at J, with 13 bases between the two ends. The DNA of the CDR3 is TGTGCCAGCCGGAGCGGAAGGGCAACTAATGAAAAACTGTTTTTT. This encodes CASRSGRATNEKLFF.

The chain carries TRBV28 and TRBJ1-2; the match to TRBD1 covers 7 bases. V lost 6 bases to trimming and J lost 5 bases; unmatched junction nucleotides: 6. Germline CDR1 reads MDHEN; CDR2 reads SYDVKM. The CDR3 runs to 13 residues. Here the CDR3 DNA reads TGTGCCAGCAGGGTGACAGGGCAGTATGGCTACACCTTC. It translates to CASRVTGQYGYTF.

CDR3 bases: TGTGCCAGTAGTATATCCGCGACTAGCGGATCCTACGAGCAGTACTTC. Encoded protein: CASSISATSGSYEQYF. The chain combines TRBV19 with TRBJ2-7, with 9 bases that match TRBD2. This CDR3 has 16 amino acids. J was trimmed by 1 base and V by 2 bases; bases with no gene match: 6. Germline V gives CDR1 LNHDA, CDR2 SQIVND (reference sequence).

The gene calls are TRBV18 and TRBJ1-1, with D maybe TRBD1 (5 bases). The V gene's germline CDR1 is KGHSH and CDR2 LQKENI. The CDR3 has 17 amino acids. The V end was cut by 3 bases, the J end by 3 bases, with 20 bases between. The CDR3 region is CASSPRGLSLGDTEAFF. CDR3 nucleotides: TGTGCCAGCTCACCGCGGGGGTTATCGCTCGGTGACACTGAAGCTTTCTTT.

The J gene is TRBJ2-1, the V gene TRBV5-1, with D perhaps being TRBD1 or TRBD2 (5 bases each). V lost 4 bases, J lost 5 bases, and 10 bases lay in between. The germline CDR1 and CDR2 sequences are SGHRS and YFSETQ. The CDR3 spans 13 residues. CDR3 bases: TGCGCCAGCAGCGGGGGTCAAAACAATGAGCAGTTCTTC. The encoded protein is CASSGGQNNEQFF.

The chain is built from TRBV5-1 and TRBJ2-7, with D possibly being TRBD2 (5 bases). Germline-derived CDR1 and CDR2 are SGHRS and YFSETQ. V lost 2 bases and J 6 bases, leaving 12 bases between the germline ends. CDR3 size: 13 residues. The CDR3 sequence is CASSFGLRSEQYF. The CDR3 coding sequence is TGCGCCAGCAGCTTCGGACTTCGCTCCGAGCAGTACTTC.

J is TRBJ2-2 and V is TRBV18; D uncertain. CDR3 length: 17 residues. The ends were cut back, 3 bases at V and 3 bases at J, with 17 bases in the middle. Germline CDR1 KGHSH, CDR2 LQKENI. CDR3 region: CASSPLDVSRDTGELFF. CDR3 sequence (DNA): TGTGCCAGCTCACCCCTCGACGTATCCCGGGACACCGGGGAGCTGTTTTTT.

CDR3 in DNA: TGTGCCAGCAGCCAAGTGGCCCTCGCTTCTGACACTGAAGCTTTCTTT. This translates into CASSQVALASDTEAFF. V gene TRBV4-2 combines with J gene TRBJ1-1; D is unresolved. The CDR3 sequence is 16 residues long. Trimming left V 1 base short and J 3 bases short, with 15 bases between. Germline lookup yields CDR1 LGHNA and CDR2 YNFKEQ.

The chain carries TRBV6-1 and TRBJ1-6, with a possible D match to TRBD1 (6 bases). Trimming removed 1 base from V and 10 bases from J, with 14 bases in between. CDR1 and CDR2 (germline): MNHNS, SASEGT. The CDR3 extends over 15 amino acids. This CDR3 is CASSEDLGAGSPLHF. The CDR3 coding sequence is TGTGCCAGCAGTGAAGATTTGGGGGCCGGATCACCCCTCCACTTT.

V is TRBV4-2 and J is TRBJ1-6; no firm D call. This CDR3 region has 12 residues. Germline V lookup: CDR1 LGHNA, CDR2 YNFKEQ. The ends were cut back, 0 bases at V and 10 bases at J, with 4 bases in the middle. The CDR3 region is CASSQEPSPLHF. In DNA form, the CDR3 reads TGTGCCAGCAGCCAAGAACCATCACCCCTCCACTTT.

The J gene is TRBJ1-3, the V gene TRBV18; D is possibly TRBD1 (5 bases). The CDR3 extends over 12 amino acids. The germline V and J ends were trimmed by 6 bases and 4 bases, with 7 bases remaining between them. Germline values: CDR1 KGHSH, CDR2 LQKENI. For the CDR3, the DNA is TGTGCCAGCTCGGACATGGGAAACACCATATATTTT. It codes for CASSDMGNTIYF.

The chain combines TRBV7-2 with TRBJ2-3; 8 bases map to TRBD2. Germline assignment: CDR1 SGHTA and CDR2 FQGNSA. This CDR3 is 15 amino acids long. Unmatched junction bases numbered 2, after V lost 2 bases and J lost 1 base. In DNA form, the CDR3 reads TGTGCCAGCAGCTTAAGGCGGGGGGGCACAGATACGCAGTATTTT. This encodes CASSLRRGGTDTQYF.

This clone was seen a single time. V and J are TRBV15 and TRBJ2-1; 9 nucleotides align to TRBD1. CDR1 is LNHNV and CDR2 is YYDKDF in the germline V gene (reference sequence). CDR3 length: 18 residues. V gave up 8 bases and J gave up 5 bases; unmatched junction bases: 19. The CDR3 DNA is TGTGCCACCCCGCGTCTCCCCGATTCCGGGACAGGGCACAATGAGCAGTTCTTC. It codes for CATPRLPDSGTGHNEQFF.

V and J are TRBV10-3 and TRBJ1-1; TRBD1 matches 7 bases. After removal of 5 bases from V and 4 bases from J, the junction contained 1 base not matched to a gene. The CDR3 is made up of 12 amino acids. The germline gives CDR1 ENHRY, CDR2 SYGVKD. The CDR3, as DNA: TGTGCCATCAGTCGGACAGGCACTGAAGCTTTCTTT. The encoded protein is CAISRTGTEAFF.

The chain uses TRBV7-2 and TRBJ1-5; the match to TRBD1 covers 10 bases. The CDR3 is made up of 16 amino acids. V gave up 5 bases and J gave up 7 bases; unmatched junction bases: 11. The germline V gene has CDR1 SGHTA and CDR2 FQGNSA. This CDR3 reads CASSPGPRDRGQPQHF. CDR3 sequence (DNA): TGTGCCAGCAGCCCCGGCCCCCGGGACAGGGGACAGCCCCAGCATTTT.